One sample yielded the 26 T cell receptor beta chains listed below, sequenced in a study. TCRdb re-derived calls from the RT-PCR reads in MiXCR, one entry per CDR3 protein. The sample lists 550,000 to 750,000 distinct CDR3 sequences, 12% to 15% occurring once. Sequenced: memory CD4+ T cells from blood. These receptors all come from a female donor in good health, serving as a healthy control.

Only a few counts were recorded for this clonotype. The genes are TRBV28 and TRBJ2-3; 10 bases line up with TRBD2. With V trimmed by 6 bases and J by 1 base, 16 bases remained unmatched. This CDR3 is built from 19 residues. CDR1 and CDR2 from the germline V gene are MDHEN and SYDVKM. The CDR3 sequence: CASSLLLAGPARRTDTQYF. CDR3 coding DNA: TGTGCCAGCAGCTTACTACTAGCGGGACCGGCGCGGCGCACAGATACGCAGTATTTT.

This clonotype was observed a handful of times. The chain couples TRBV6-1 to TRBJ1-1; no clear D. The CDR3 has 15 amino acids. Trimming left V 8 bases short and J 0 bases short, with 16 bases between. Germline V gene lookup returns CDR1 MNHNS and CDR2 SASEGT. The CDR3 nucleotides are TGTGCCAGCTTCCTAGCAGCCTCCATGAACACTGAAGCTTTCTTT. Translated, it gives CASFLAASMNTEAFF.

This chain uses TRBV29-1 with TRBJ2-7, with 10 positions matching TRBD1. This CDR3 region has 13 residues. The trim removed 6 bases at V and 3 bases at J, leaving 5 bases unmatched. Germline CDR1 reads SQVTM; CDR2 reads ANQGSEA. The CDR3, as DNA: TGCAGCGTCGGGACAGGGGACGTCTACGAGCAGTACTTC. Translating gives CSVGTGDVYEQYF.

There are a few counts of this clonotype. The chain combines TRBV20-1 with TRBJ2-1; D possibly corresponds to TRBD1 (6 bases). The CDR3 runs to 16 residues. Between the trimmed V and J ends, which lost 6 bases and 6 bases, there was a span of 24 bases. Germline CDR1 and CDR2: DFQATT and SNEGSKA (reference sequence). For the CDR3, the DNA is TGCAGTGCAGACGGGTCGGCCGGACGAGGGGGCAATGAGCAGTTCTTC. This translates into CSADGSAGRGGNEQFF.

This clonotype was recorded at least ten times. The chain carries TRBV5-1 and TRBJ2-1; D is possibly TRBD1 (6 bases). Germline CDR1 reads SGHRS; CDR2 reads YFSETQ. The CDR3 loop spans 14 amino acids. Trimming stripped 2 bases from V and 6 bases from J, with 12 bases between. The CDR3 bases are TGCGCCAGCAGCTTACAGGGATCTCTCAATGAGCAGTTCTTC. It encodes CASSLQGSLNEQFF.

The V gene is TRBV20-1, the J gene TRBJ1-5, with D hard to call. Germline V gives CDR1 DFQATT, CDR2 SNEGSKA (reference sequence). The CDR3 is made up of 15 amino acids. Trimming removed 0 bases from V and 4 bases from J, with 13 bases in between. This CDR3 reads CSARDRLAGNQPQHF. For the CDR3, the DNA is TGCAGTGCTAGAGACCGGCTAGCGGGGAATCAGCCCCAGCATTTT.

The CDR3 coding sequence is TGTGCCAGCAGTCAGACAGGGAACTCTGGAAACACCATATATTTT. It specifies CASSQTGNSGNTIYF. This chain joins TRBV7-2 and TRBJ1-3; 7 nucleotides agree with TRBD1. This CDR3 region has 15 residues. Germline values: CDR1 SGHTA, CDR2 FQGNSA. V lost 6 bases and J lost 0; bases outside the gene matches: 5.

This clonotype was counted only a few times. The chain employs TRBV5-1 and TRBJ1-1, with unresolved D. Germline assignment: CDR1 SGHRS and CDR2 YFSETQ. The CDR3 contains 14 residues. V dropped 4 bases and J dropped 8 bases, with 18 bases sitting between them. CDR3 nucleotide sequence: TGCGCCAGCAGCGGTGGTGCGGCCCCCACCGAAGCTTTCTTT. Translated: CASSGGAAPTEAFF.

The chain combines TRBV20-1 with TRBJ1-5; D is uncertain. V lost 5 bases, J lost 1 base, and 15 bases lay in between. CDR1 DFQATT and CDR2 SNEGSKA come from the germline V gene (reference sequence). The CDR3 is made up of 15 amino acids. The CDR3: CSAGPPSTSNQPQHF. The CDR3 region has the DNA TGCAGTGCTGGGCCGCCTTCCACCAGCAATCAGCCCCAGCATTTT.

The chain joins TRBV7-9 to TRBJ2-1, with TRBD2 matching 12 bases. Germline V CDR1 and CDR2: SEHNR, FQNEAQ (reference sequence). The CDR3 runs 17 residues. V lost 4 bases, J lost 15 bases, and 19 bases stayed unmatched. In nucleotides, the CDR3 is TGTGCCAGCAGCTCGGATCTCCGGACTAGCGGGAAAGGGGTGCTGTTCTTC. Its translation is CASSSDLRTSGKGVLFF.

The chain carries TRBV7-9 and TRBJ1-4; the match to TRBD1 covers 7 bases. The CDR3 is 16 amino acids. Germline CDR1 reads SEHNR; CDR2 reads FQNEAQ (reference sequence). Trimming removed 4 bases from V and 4 bases from J; junction bases left unmatched: 9. The CDR3 here is CASSSIRGTDNEKLFF. Here the CDR3 DNA reads TGTGCCAGCAGCTCAATCAGGGGGACAGATAATGAAAAACTGTTTTTT. Filled out from reference TRBV7-9 and TRBJ1-4, the complete variable domain reads DTGVSQNPRHKITKRGQNVTFRCDPISEHNRLYWYRQTLGQGPEFLTYFQNEAQLEKSRLLSDRFSAERPKGSFSTLEIQRTEQGDSAMYLCASSSIRGTDNEKLFFGSGTQLSVL.

This clonotype was observed at least ten times. The chain is built from TRBV7-2 and TRBJ1-2, with a possible D match to TRBD1 (6 bases). Trimming shortened V by 1 base and J by 3 bases, and 9 bases separated the two germline ends. This CDR3 comprises 14 residues. Germline V gives CDR1 SGHTA, CDR2 FQGNSA. This CDR3 reads CASSLESGDYGYTF. For the CDR3, the DNA is TGTGCCAGCAGCTTAGAATCAGGGGACTATGGCTACACCTTC.

This sequence joins TRBV5-1 and TRBJ1-5; 8 nucleotides match TRBD1. The germline gives CDR1 SGHRS, CDR2 YFSETQ. This CDR3 has 14 residues. J gave up 6 bases and V 1 base, and 3 bases lay outside the gene matches. The CDR3 sequence: CASSLTGGIQPQHF. CDR3 coding DNA: TGCGCCAGCAGCTTGACAGGGGGTATTCAGCCCCAGCATTTT.

J is TRBJ2-2 and V is TRBV28; 7 positions agree with TRBD2. The CDR3 is 15 amino acids. Germline trimming cut 10 bases from V and 5 bases from J; bases unmatched to any gene: 13. Germline assignment: CDR1 MDHEN and CDR2 SYDVKM. The CDR3 region has the DNA TGTGCCACCCCTCGGGGGAGGGGTAGGACCGGGGAGCTGTTTTTT. Amino acids: CATPRGRGRTGELFF.

This clonotype was counted between two and nine times. The rearrangement links TRBV11-2 to TRBJ2-2, with 7 bases aligning to TRBD1. Germline CDR1 reads SGHAT; CDR2 reads FQNNGV. Germline trimming cut 5 bases from V and 7 bases from J; bases unmatched to any gene: 10. CDR3 length equals 15 residues. CDR3 in DNA: TGTGCCAGCAGCCTCAGAGGGACAGTCCGCGGGGAGCTGTTTTTT. Encoded protein: CASSLRGTVRGELFF.

This clonotype was recorded at least ten times. This rearrangement joins TRBV4-3 to TRBJ2-3, with D possibly being TRBD2 (5 bases). V dropped 2 bases and J dropped 6 bases, with 9 bases sitting between them. CDR1 and CDR2 from the germline V gene are LGHNA and YSLEER. The CDR3 is made up of 13 amino acids. The CDR3 region is CASSQSPGDTQYF. The CDR3 coding sequence is TGCGCCAGCAGCCAAAGTCCGGGGGATACGCAGTATTTT.

A few counts support this clonotype. The chain couples TRBV5-6 to TRBJ1-4; a weak D match, TRBD1 (6 bases). V gave up 4 bases and J gave up 8 bases, with 15 bases separating them. Germline lookup yields CDR1 SGHDT and CDR2 YYEEEE. The length of the CDR3 is 14 residues. CDR3 coding DNA: TGTGCCAGCAGCCCGGGGGGGGCGAAAGAAAAACTGTTTTTT. Translated, it gives CASSPGGAKEKLFF.

The J gene is TRBJ1-1, the V gene TRBV7-6, with D uncertain. This CDR3 is built from 12 residues. Looked up from germline, CDR1 is SGHVS and CDR2 is FNYEAQ. V gave up 6 bases and J gave up 5 bases, with 10 bases separating them. CDR3 sequence (DNA): TGTGCCAGCAGTCCAATAGGGACTGAAGCTTTCTTT. Translated: CASSPIGTEAFF.

The chain couples TRBV20-1 to TRBJ2-3, with 7 bases matching TRBD2. CDR1 is DFQATT, CDR2 SNEGSKA, per germline (reference sequence). The CDR3 spans 13 residues. Germline trimming cut 4 bases from V and 3 bases from J; bases unmatched to any gene: 4. In DNA, the CDR3 is TGCAGTGCTACGAGCGGGGAAACAGATACGCAGTATTTT. As protein: CSATSGETDTQYF.

The CDR3 sequence: CASSQDVSYRNTIYF. The DNA of the CDR3 is TGCGCCAGCAGCCAAGATGTTTCGTACCGGAACACCATATATTTT. The genes are TRBV4-1 and TRBJ1-3; D is undetermined. The CDR3 consists of 15 residues. The germline V gene has CDR1 MGHRA and CDR2 YSYEKL. V lost 0 bases and J lost 7, with 13 bases in between.

This clonotype was counted only a few times. The genes are TRBV5-1 and TRBJ1-4; 9 nucleotides agree with TRBD1. Germline lookup yields CDR1 SGHRS and CDR2 YFSETQ. Losses at the gene ends were 0 bases for V and 5 bases for J; bases not matched to a gene: 5. The CDR3 has 16 residues. CDR3 protein: CASSLDRTGANEKLFF. DNA of the CDR3: TGCGCCAGCAGCTTGGATAGGACAGGGGCGAATGAAAAACTGTTTTTT.

This clonotype was seen at least ten times. This rearrangement joins TRBV7-2 to TRBJ2-7; D remains unclear. This CDR3 comprises 15 residues. Trimming shortened V by 7 bases and J by 4 bases, and 20 bases separated the two germline ends. Germline V gene lookup returns CDR1 SGHTA and CDR2 FQGNSA. The CDR3 DNA reads as TGTGCCAGCACCGACCATGGCTTGGGGTTATACGAGCAGTACTTC. This sequence encodes CASTDHGLGLYEQYF.

As regards this clonotype: The junction differs from germline at one of its ends, possibly a read error. The V call is TRBV6-5, the J call TRBJ2-7; no definite D call. The CDR3 is made up of 14 amino acids. Germline V CDR1 and CDR2: MNHEY, SVGAGI. CDR3 in DNA: TGTGCCAGCAGTTCAGGTCTGGGCTCCCACGAGCAGTACTTC. Protein: CASSSGLGSHEQYF.

This clonotype showed up many times. The gene calls are TRBV6-5 and TRBJ2-3; D gene ambiguous. CDR1 is MNHEY, CDR2 SVGAGI, per germline. This CDR3 has 12 amino acids. V was trimmed by 4 bases and J by 4 bases, leaving 6 bases between them. The CDR3 protein is CASSSTADTQYF. The CDR3 coding sequence is TGTGCCAGCAGTTCGACCGCAGATACGCAGTATTTT.

This clonotype has a handful of counts. The J gene is TRBJ2-7, the V gene TRBV6-1, with D possibly matching TRBD1 (5 bases). Germline assignment: CDR1 MNHNS and CDR2 SASEGT. CDR3 size: 14 residues. V was shortened by 8 bases and J by 2 bases, with 16 bases between the two germline ends. The CDR3 region is CASQSRQSPYEQYF. The CDR3 DNA reads TGTGCCAGCCAATCCAGACAGTCCCCCTACGAGCAGTACTTC.

The sample holds a few counts of this clonotype. V gene TRBV3-1 combines with J gene TRBJ1-1; D remains ambiguous. The CDR3 runs to 14 residues. Trimming stripped 4 bases from V and 8 bases from J, with 17 bases between. The germline gives CDR1 LGHDT, CDR2 YNNKEL (reference sequence). This CDR3 reads CASSLASTAGEAFF. CDR3 in DNA: TGTGCCAGCAGCCTCGCCTCGACTGCCGGGGAAGCTTTCTTT.